This is a list of T cell receptor beta chains from one sample in a study of blood T cell repertoires in COVID-19. Method: immunoSEQ multiplex PCR; TCRdb's copy keeps in-frame clones and lacks some. The data show 250,000 to 300,000 clones, approximately 88% seen once. Sequenced input: peripheral blood. Every receptor here comes from a woman in her seventies with COVID-19, enrolled during active disease. Each CDR3 is given with its conserved first and last residue. The D gene is left open where the match is weak. Size is omitted from some rows. Given values are once, few, many or a class for expanded clones.

TGCAGTGTTGGGACAGGTTATGGCTACACCTTC CSVGTGYGYTF TRBD1 NA TRBJ1-2 TRBV20-1
TGCGCCAGCAGCTTGGCGCCGGGGGACGAGTCTCAGTACTTC CASSLAPGDESQYF NA once TRBJ2-4 TRBV5-1
TGTGCCAGCAGTGAATTGATGGAGCACACTGAAGCTTTCTTT CASSELMEHTEAFF NA NA TRBJ1-1 TRBV6-1
TGCGCCAGCAGCGACCGCAGGGTCTCAATCACTGGGGCCAACGTCCTGACTTTC CASSDRRVSITGANVLTF NA NA TRBJ2-6 TRBV5-1
TGCAGCGCCGGACAGGGAGGTGGCACTGAAGCTTTCTTT CSAGQGGGTEAFF TRBD1 NA TRBJ1-1 TRBV29-1
TGTGCCACCAGTGATAGTGTCAGGGACTATGGCTACACCTTC CATSDSVRDYGYTF NA NA TRBJ1-2 TRBV24-1
TGTGCTAGTGAAATAGCGGGAGGGCCGGTTGAGCAGTTCTTC CASEIAGGPVEQFF TRBD2 NA TRBJ2-1 TRBV12-5
TGTGCCAGCAGTTTTGGGGCAGGAGAGACCCAGTACTTC CASSFGAGETQYF NA NA TRBJ2-5 TRBV27
TGTGCCAGTAGTTCCTCAACCCGGGACAGCTCAAATGAGCAGTTCTTC CASSSSTRDSSNEQFF TRBD1 NA TRBJ2-1 TRBV19
TGTGCCAGTAGTGCCCGGGACAGGGACAATCAGCCCCAGCATTTT CASSARDRDNQPQHF TRBD1 NA TRBJ1-5 TRBV19
TGCGCCAGCAGCTTAGTTACAGGGGGACAAGAGACCCAGTACTTC CASSLVTGGQETQYF TRBD1 NA TRBJ2-5 TRBV5-1
TGCGCCAGCAGCTTGGCCGGGACAATGAACACTGAAGCTTTCTTT CASSLAGTMNTEAFF NA NA TRBJ1-1 TRBV5-1
TGTGCCTCCCGGGACAGCTTTAATTCACCCCTCCACTTT CASRDSFNSPLHF TRBD1 few TRBJ1-6 TRBV6-5
TGTGCCTGGAGTTTAGGGGGCAATCAGCCCCAGCATTTT CAWSLGGNQPQHF NA NA TRBJ1-5 TRBV30
TGTGCCACCAGCAGAGATAATTCGCTAGCGGGAGATTTCACCGGGGAGCTGTTTTTT CATSRDNSLAGDFTGELFF TRBD2 NA TRBJ2-2 TRBV15
TGTGCCAGCAGCGCGGCGGGAGGGCCGAACGGGGAGCTGTTTTTT CASSAAGGPNGELFF TRBD2 NA TRBJ2-2 TRBV3-1/TRBV3-2
TGTGCCAGCTCACTAAAGCAGGAGGCGAACACTGAAGCTTTCTTT CASSLKQEANTEAFF NA NA TRBJ1-1 TRBV18
TGTGCCAGCAGTCCATCTTGGTTAGCGGCCCAAGAGACCCAGTACTTC CASSPSWLAAQETQYF NA NA TRBJ2-5 TRBV27
TGTGCCAGCAGCTTGGACGTGACTAGTATCGACGAGCAGTACTTC CASSLDVTSIDEQYF NA once TRBJ2-7 TRBV5-4
TGTGCCAGCAGCCAAGCAGCGGGAGGGCCTTTCTCTTACGAGCAGTACTTC CASSQAAGGPFSYEQYF TRBD2 once TRBJ2-7 TRBV3-1/TRBV3-2
TGTGCCAGCAGTTTAACGGAGATCCACGAGCAGTACTTC CASSLTEIHEQYF NA NA TRBJ2-7 TRBV12-3/TRBV12-4
TGCGCCAGCAGCTACTCTAGCGGGACTGTGGGTGAGCAGTTCTTC CASSYSSGTVGEQFF TRBD2 few TRBJ2-1 TRBV5-1
TGTGCCAGCAGCCCGGGGACAGACAAAAACACAGATACGCAGTATTTT CASSPGTDKNTDTQYF TRBD1 NA TRBJ2-3 TRBV5-8
TGTGCCAGCAGCACAATAAGCTCCTACGAGCAGTACTTC CASSTISSYEQYF NA NA TRBJ2-7 TRBV28
TGTGCCACCAGTGAAGGGGGGGGGCTCGGCTACACCTTC CATSEGGGLGYTF NA NA TRBJ1-2 TRBV24-1
TGTGCCAGCAGTTACCTTTGGACAGGGACCACTGATACGCAGTATTTT CASSYLWTGTTDTQYF TRBD1 NA TRBJ2-3 TRBV6-5
TGTGCCTGGAGATTGCCCGGGACAGGGTCCACTGAAGCTTTCTTT CAWRLPGTGSTEAFF TRBD1 NA TRBJ1-1 TRBV30
TGCGCCAGCAGCCGCGTTACGGGCACCATATATTTT CASSRVTGTIYF NA NA TRBJ1-3 TRBV4-1
TGTGCCAGCAGACCCAGACAGAATTATGGCTACACCTTC CASRPRQNYGYTF NA NA TRBJ1-2 TRBV27
TGTGCCAGTAGTATCTCACTAACAGGATTTACCGGGGAGCTGTTTTTT CASSISLTGFTGELFF NA NA TRBJ2-2 TRBV19
TGCGCCAGCAGCCAAGACTGGGAGACTAGCGGGGACACCGGGGAGCTGTTTTTT CASSQDWETSGDTGELFF TRBD2 NA TRBJ2-2 TRBV4-1
TGTGCCAGTAGGCAACAGGGGGCCAATCAGCCCCAGCATTTT CASRQQGANQPQHF TRBD1 NA TRBJ1-5 TRBV19
TGTGCCAGCCGAAATGAACAGGGGTACACTGAAGCTTTCTTT CASRNEQGYTEAFF TRBD1 NA TRBJ1-1 TRBV5-4
TGTGCCAGCAGTAGGGCGGGGGGGGCCAACGTCCTGACTTTC CASSRAGGANVLTF NA NA TRBJ2-6 TRBV27
TGTGCCAGCTCACCTCCGGGAACCGGACCACTGGCCAGCACCATATATTTT CASSPPGTGPLASTIYF NA NA TRBJ1-3 TRBV18
TGTGCCATCAGTGAGGGACAGTGGTACGAGCAGTACTTC CAISEGQWYEQYF NA NA TRBJ2-7 TRBV10-3
TGTGCCAGCAGCTTAGTAGCGGCTTTCTCCTACGAGCAGTACTTC CASSLVAAFSYEQYF NA NA TRBJ2-7 TRBV7-2
TGCGCCAGCAGGGTGACAGGGGTGGAAACCGGGGAGCTGTTTTTT CASRVTGVETGELFF TRBD1 NA TRBJ2-2 TRBV10-1
TGTGCCAGCAGCGACGGGACAGCGCGAGATCAGCCCCAGCATTTT CASSDGTARDQPQHF TRBD1 NA TRBJ1-5 TRBV28
TGTGCCAGCAGCTTATCCCCGCTAGCGGGGAGCAATGAGCAGTTCTTC CASSLSPLAGSNEQFF TRBD2 NA TRBJ2-1 TRBV7-3
TGTGCCAGCAGCTTAAGGGAGACCGGGGAGCTGTTTTTT CASSLRETGELFF NA NA TRBJ2-2 TRBV13
TGCAGCGTTGGACAGGGGACCGAGCAGTACTTC CSVGQGTEQYF TRBD1 NA TRBJ2-7 TRBV29-1
TGTGCCAGCAGTGCAAACCGACAGGGGAACTACGAGCAGTACTTC CASSANRQGNYEQYF TRBD1 NA TRBJ2-7 TRBV25-1
TGTGCCAGTAGTATTCCCACAGGGACAGGGCATCAGCCCCAGCATTTT CASSIPTGTGHQPQHF TRBD1 NA TRBJ1-5 TRBV19
TGTGCCAGCAGTCGATCGGGACTAGCGGGCTACGAGCAGTACTTC CASSRSGLAGYEQYF TRBD2 NA TRBJ2-7 TRBV2
TGTGCCAGCAGGTCGCCGGGTGGCAGGGGAACTGGCTACACCTTC CASRSPGGRGTGYTF NA NA TRBJ1-2 TRBV2
TGTGCCAGCAGCCTTCAAACTGGGGGGAACAATTCACCCCTCCACTTT CASSLQTGGNNSPLHF NA few TRBJ1-6 TRBV7-8
TGTGCCAGCAGCCCAGGTGAAGAGACCCAGTACTTC CASSPGEETQYF NA NA TRBJ2-5 TRBV7-9
TGTGCCAGCAGTTACGGGGACAGGGCCTACAATGAGCAGTTCTTC CASSYGDRAYNEQFF TRBD1 NA TRBJ2-1 TRBV6-2/TRBV6-3
TGTGCCAGCTCCGTCCAGGGGCTTGGCAATCAGCCCCAGCATTTT CASSVQGLGNQPQHF NA NA TRBJ1-5 TRBV18
TGTGCCAGCAGTATAACAGGGGGCGTAACTGAAGCTTTCTTT CASSITGGVTEAFF TRBD1 once TRBJ1-1 TRBV27
TGTGCCAGCAGCCCAGGGTATGCAAGCACAGATACGCAGTATTTT CASSPGYASTDTQYF NA NA TRBJ2-3 TRBV2
TGTGCCAGCAGCTTGGGGGGTACCGGGACAGTGAAAACCTACGAGCAGTACTTC CASSLGGTGTVKTYEQYF TRBD1 NA TRBJ2-7 TRBV5-4
TGTGCCAGCAGTCCTTCTCGTGGAGGGCCCTCAACAACTGAAGCTTTCTTT CASSPSRGGPSTTEAFF NA once TRBJ1-1 TRBV28